This TCR beta chain was recorded in a study of memory CD4+ T cells and cytomegalovirus serostatus (dated by TCRdb to about 2019). Broadly, across the study: The approximately 35 healthy Belgian adults in the cohort included 9 who were CMV seropositive and approximately 24 who were CMV seronegative. The study sequenced CD4+ memory TCRbeta repertoires of a Belgian cohort with known cytomegalovirus serostatus to replicate a published TCR-based CMV serostatus classifier.

The junction shows trimming of 8 bases on V and 3 bases on J, and the gene matches do not reach 7 bases of it. From a lookup of the germline V gene, CDR1 and CDR2 are MNHNS and SASEGT. The CDR3 sequence holds 13 residues, the cysteine and phenylalanine included. Only CDR3 DNA is held: 39 bases, read in frame from base 1. Broad study findings and their caveats: Only CD4+CD45RO+ memory cells were sequenced, in contrast to the original study, which included naive and memory CD4+ and CD8+ populations. Among the 160 or so previously reported CMV-associated TCRbeta sequences, some 69 showed up in the CD4+ memory repertoires, with each one found in between one and five individuals. On the Belgian cohort, the classifier based on the original framework reached a median bootstrapped AUC of approximately 0.94, with a 95% CI of 0.76-1.00. For predicting CMV serostatus, the median bootstrapped AUC was about 0.96 using the original framework and around 0.9 using a US-trained random forest. The results were read as suggesting that the CMV-associated TCR signature is, for the most part, present in the CD4+ memory repertoire.

The Quick-DNA Microprep Kit was used to extract genomic DNA from the sorted cells. Amplification of TCRbeta DNA was done with the immunoSEQ hsTCRbeta kit, following the protocol from the manufacturer. An Illumina MiSeq instrument was used to sequence the TCRbeta libraries. In the authors' own workflow: After out-of-frame sequences were removed, 2 million to 2.5 million distinct TCRbeta sequences remained, averaging about 66,813 per individual. Each individual was scored according to the count of more than 150 previously reported CMV-associated TCRbeta sequences and the total productive distinct TCRbeta count. A beta-binomial model was reimplemented in Python, and scikit-learn random forests with default parameters were trained on US cohort data. Classifier performance on the Belgian cohort was reported as the median AUC with percentile confidence intervals calculated over 10,000 bootstrap iterations. TCRdb limited this immuneACCESS table to in-frame rearrangements with V and J called. A share of clones is missing; checked studies link under half to unresolved V genes, and the rest is unexplained. V and J calls and clone size are those listed in that table; D and trimming were worked out from the DNA. This sample has under 55,000 clones in its table, and around 82% of those were observed once. The leading ten clones occupy roughly 2% of the sample.

On this clone itself: The antigen it binds to is not known. Base-call qualities are not available, and no considerably larger clone is one nucleotide away.

A FACSAria II was used to sort memory CD4+ T cells, defined as single viable CD3+CD4+CD8-CD45RO+ cells. CMV serostatus was assessed using a Roche Elecsys assay, by which serum IgG against CMV pp150, pp28, p38 and p52 was detected. After the samples were thawed, total CD4+ T cells were enriched through positive selection using CD4 magnetic microbeads. The samples came from a separate study whose specific focus was interrogating the CD4+ T cell memory repertoire. Peripheral blood mononuclear cells were isolated and cryopreserved following standard operating procedures; serum was stored at -80 °C. The staining used CD3-PerCP (BW264/56), CD4-APC (RPA-T4), CD45RO-PE (UCHT1) and CD8-Pacific Orange (3B5) antibodies, and Sytox blue was used to exclude non-viable cells.

The receptor's source is an adult in good health and CMV-seropositive. The sequencing sample was made of memory CD4+ T cells from blood. The V and J segments used are TRBV6-1 and TRBJ2-7; 7 bases in the junction line up with TRBD2. The CDR3 corresponds to CASSGLEGYEQYF. The bases read TGTGCCAGCTCAGGACTAGAGGGCTACGAGCAGTACTTC.